This is a list of T cell receptor beta chains from one sample in a study of blood T cell repertoires in COVID-19. The repertoire was sequenced with immunoSEQ multiplex PCR; TCRdb's copy has only in-frame clones and lacks some. The table includes 150,000 to 180,000 clones, roughly 71% detected once. Sample: peripheral blood. The receptors derive from an elderly woman with acute or convalescent COVID-19. The CDR3 runs from the conserved cysteine through the conserved F or W.

TRBV6-5 CASSYSARVGDTEAFF
TRBV14 CASSPQGGGTEAFF
TRBV5-6 CASSLAGVGTEAEAFF
TRBV2 CASSLTGNYGYTF
TRBV6-5 CASSYSMAGGYGYTF
TRBV7-3 CASSTQQNTEAFF
TRBV20-1 CSANDRVLRTEAFF
TRBV10-3 CAISEDSGRQPQHF
TRBV11-2 CASSPERASTDTQYF
TRBV11-2 CASSRLPAVVYNEQFF
TRBV18 CASSPQTGGASSGYTF
TRBV6-4 CASSAEEDSYNEQFF
TRBV6-1 CASSEGNLAGGTDTQYF
TRBV5-5 CASIRTGSKNTEAFF
TRBV5-1 CASSPIGGGNTEAFF
TRBV6-1 CASSEGLGTDTQYF
TRBV19 CASSTGTGGQKLFF
TRBV2 CASSEGQNTDTQYF
TRBV11-2 CASSSNRGRGEQYF
TRBV19 CASSKRGSAANEKLFF
TRBV2 CASSVQTANNQPQHF
TRBV5-1 CASSLNPGQGRTTEAFF
TRBV5-1 CASSSTSGANTGELFF
TRBV23-1 CASNLEREWGETQYF
TRBV11-2 CASSFSQGGDSPLHF